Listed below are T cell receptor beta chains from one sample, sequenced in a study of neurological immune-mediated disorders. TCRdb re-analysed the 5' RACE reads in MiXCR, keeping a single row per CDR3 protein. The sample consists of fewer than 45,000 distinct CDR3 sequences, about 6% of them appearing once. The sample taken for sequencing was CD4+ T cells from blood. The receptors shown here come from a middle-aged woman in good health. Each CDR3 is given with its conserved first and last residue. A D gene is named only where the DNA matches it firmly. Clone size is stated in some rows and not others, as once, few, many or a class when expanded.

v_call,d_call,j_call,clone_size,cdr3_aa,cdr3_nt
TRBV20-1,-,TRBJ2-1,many,CSAERPGGYNEQFF,TGCAGTGCTGAGCGGCCCGGGGGTTATAATGAGCAGTTCTTC
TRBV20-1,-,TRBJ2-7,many,CSARLKTIKYEQYF,TGCAGTGCTCGCCTGAAGACTATCAAATACGAGCAGTACTTC
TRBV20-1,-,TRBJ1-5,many,CSARGFGGVGQPQHF,TGCAGTGCTAGAGGATTCGGGGGGGTCGGGCAGCCCCAGCATTTT
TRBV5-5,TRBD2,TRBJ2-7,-,CASSFAGGLKEQYF,TGTGCCAGCAGCTTTGCGGGAGGGCTGAAGGAGCAGTACTTC
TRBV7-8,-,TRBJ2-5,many,CASSNVGSGQETQYF,TGTGCCAGCAGCAACGTCGGTAGCGGCCAAGAGACCCAGTACTTC
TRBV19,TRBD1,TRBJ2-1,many,CASTLDRGKDEQFF,TGTGCCAGTACCCTCGACAGGGGGAAGGATGAGCAGTTCTTC
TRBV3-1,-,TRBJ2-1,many,CASSQDYNEQFF,TGTGCCAGCAGCCAAGACTACAATGAGCAGTTCTTC
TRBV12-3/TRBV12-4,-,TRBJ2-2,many,CASRGAPGELFF,TGTGCCAGCAGGGGAGCGCCCGGGGAGCTGTTTTTT
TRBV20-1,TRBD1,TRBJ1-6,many,CSARDRVLTNSPLHF,TGCAGTGCTAGGGACAGGGTCCTTACTAATTCACCCCTCCACTTT
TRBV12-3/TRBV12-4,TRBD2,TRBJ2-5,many,CASSLGGTSAETQYF,TGTGCCAGCAGCCTAGGTGGGACTAGCGCGGAGACCCAGTACTTC
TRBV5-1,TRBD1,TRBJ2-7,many,CASSLASGTGVYEQYF,TGCGCCAGCAGCTTGGCCTCCGGGACAGGGGTCTACGAGCAGTACTTC
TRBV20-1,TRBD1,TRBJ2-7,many,CSAVPGQGEMTYEQYF,TGCAGTGCAGTCCCGGGACAGGGGGAAATGACCTACGAGCAGTACTTC
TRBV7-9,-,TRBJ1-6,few,CASSRPAGGNSPLHF,TGTGCCAGCAGCCGTCCGGCCGGCGGAAATTCACCCCTCCACTTT
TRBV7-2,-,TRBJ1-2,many,CASSLRTFGGYTF,TGTGCCAGCAGCTTGCGGACATTTGGCGGCTACACCTTC
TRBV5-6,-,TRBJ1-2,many,CASRQLVLTFGGAKYGYTF,TGTGCCAGCAGACAATTGGTCCTCACCTTCGGGGGGGCGAAGTATGGCTACACCTTC
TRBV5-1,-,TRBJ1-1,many,CASSFSAAGTEAFF,TGCGCCAGCAGCTTTTCGGCGGCGGGAACTGAAGCTTTCTTT
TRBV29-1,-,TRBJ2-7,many,CSVADLPFFVEQYF,TGCAGCGTTGCCGACCTACCCTTTTTTGTCGAGCAGTACTTC
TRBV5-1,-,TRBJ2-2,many,CASSSNSRRNTGELFF,TGCGCCAGCAGCTCCAACTCTAGAAGGAACACCGGGGAGCTGTTTTTT
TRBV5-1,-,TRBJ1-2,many,CASSLGGADSYTF,TGCGCCAGCAGCTTAGGAGGGGCCGACAGTTACACCTTC
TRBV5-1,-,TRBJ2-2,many,CASSLSGGAPGELFF,TGCGCCAGCAGCTTGTCGGGGGGCGCCCCCGGGGAGCTGTTTTTT
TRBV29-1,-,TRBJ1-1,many,CSVDHGLRNTEAFF,TGCAGCGTTGATCATGGGCTAAGGAACACTGAAGCTTTCTTT
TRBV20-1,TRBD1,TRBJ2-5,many,CSAGRQGKGETQYF,TGCAGTGCTGGAAGACAGGGGAAAGGAGAGACCCAGTACTTC
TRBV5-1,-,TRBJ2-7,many,CASSLLPLGGGLSYEQYF,TGCGCCAGCAGCCTTCTTCCGCTGGGCGGGGGCCTATCCTACGAGCAGTACTTC
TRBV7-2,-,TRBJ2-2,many,CASSLVHLLSTGELFF,TGTGCCAGCAGCTTAGTCCACTTGCTATCGACCGGGGAGCTGTTTTTT
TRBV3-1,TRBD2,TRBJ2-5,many,CASGLAGGTQYF,TGTGCCAGCGGACTAGCGGGAGGGACCCAGTACTTC
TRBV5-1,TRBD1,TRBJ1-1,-,CASSSRDRANTEAFF,TGCGCCAGCAGCTCTAGGGACAGGGCGAACACTGAAGCTTTCTTT
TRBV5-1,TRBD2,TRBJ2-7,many,CASSSNQGGRYYEQYF,TGCGCCAGCAGCTCAAATCAGGGCGGGAGGTACTACGAGCAGTACTTC